The source of this T cell receptor (beta chain) is a study of identical twins. General study points: Modeled out-of-frame TCR alpha sharing in monozygotic twins fell below observed levels. An excess of low generation probability was shown by twin-shared out-of-frame alpha sequences.

The V end was cut by 3 bases, the J end by 6 bases, with 9 bases between. CDR3 length: 13 residues. Germline CDR1 reads SGHNT; CDR2 reads YENEEA. TCRdb re-called the 5' RACE reads with MiXCR, one entry per CDR3 protein. The top ten hold about 38% of the sample, which has about 190,000 distinct CDR3 sequences, approximately 15% seen once. A note on this clonotype: Its target is not known.

The sample also formed part of further work on T cells expressing NK-cell markers. That study reports: Sorting in several experiments was restricted by an anti-gamma-delta TCR antibody to alpha-beta TCR T cells.

Specimen: CD8+ T cells sorted from blood. The TCR sequence derives from a woman younger than 30 in good health. This chain uses TRBV11-3 with TRBJ2-1, with D unclear. The CDR3 region is CASSFGTANEQFF. Written as DNA, the CDR3 is TGTGCCAGCAGCTTTGGAACTGCCAATGAGCAGTTCTTC.